This T cell receptor beta chain was identified in a study of blood T cell repertoires in COVID-19. For the study at large: Italy, Spain and the United States were the sources of the convalescent and acute COVID-19 samples. T cells, B-cell-depleted T cells, or PBMCs provided the cDNA or gDNA that served as material.

Per the authors' pipeline: It was from reference gene primer amplification that nucleated cell counts were estimated. Only in-frame clones appear in the TCRdb table, and some are missing; sequencing was by immunoSEQ multiplex PCR. Clone size and V and J calls were adopted from that table, with D and trimming inferred from the DNA. Of about 300,000 clones in the sample, approximately 86% were seen once. Resolution of symptoms, clearance, or two negative PCRs was present in recovered Cohort 3 donors. CDR1 is MGHRA and CDR2 is YSYEKL in the germline V gene. This CDR3 contains 13 residues. V was clipped by 0 bases and J by 1 base, with 4 bases between them.

V usage is TRBV4-1 and J usage is TRBJ2-7; no definite D call. The TCR was taken from a woman aged 18-29 years who had recovered from COVID-19. The sample taken for sequencing was PBMCs or T cells enriched from blood (not recorded which). In nucleotides, the CDR3 is TGCGCCAGCAGCCAAGACACTTCCTACGAGCAGTACTTC. Translation gives CASSQDTSYEQYF.